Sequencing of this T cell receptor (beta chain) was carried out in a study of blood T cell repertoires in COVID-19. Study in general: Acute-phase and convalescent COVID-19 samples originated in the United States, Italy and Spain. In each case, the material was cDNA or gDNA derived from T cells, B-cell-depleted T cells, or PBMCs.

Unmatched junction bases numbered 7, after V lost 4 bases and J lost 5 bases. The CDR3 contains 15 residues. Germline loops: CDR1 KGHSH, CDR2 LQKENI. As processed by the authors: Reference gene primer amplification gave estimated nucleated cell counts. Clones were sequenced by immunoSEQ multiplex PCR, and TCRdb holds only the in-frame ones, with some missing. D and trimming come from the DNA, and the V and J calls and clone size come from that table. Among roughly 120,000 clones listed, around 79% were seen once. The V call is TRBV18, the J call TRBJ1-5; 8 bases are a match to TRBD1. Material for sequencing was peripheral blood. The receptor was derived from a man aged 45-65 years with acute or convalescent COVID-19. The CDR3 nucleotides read TGTGCCAGCTCACTAGGACAGGGCTCGGATCAGCCCCAGCATTTT. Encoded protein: CASSLGQGSDQPQHF.